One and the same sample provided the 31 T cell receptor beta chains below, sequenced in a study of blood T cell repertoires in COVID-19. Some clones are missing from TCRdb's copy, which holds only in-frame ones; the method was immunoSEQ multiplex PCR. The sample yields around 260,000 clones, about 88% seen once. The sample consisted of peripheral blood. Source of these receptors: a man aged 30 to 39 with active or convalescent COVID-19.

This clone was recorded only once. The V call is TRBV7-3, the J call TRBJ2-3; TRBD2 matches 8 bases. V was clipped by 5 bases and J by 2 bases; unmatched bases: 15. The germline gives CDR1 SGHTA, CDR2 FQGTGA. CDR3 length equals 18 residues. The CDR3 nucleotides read TGTGCCAGCAGCCAACCCACCGGGACTAGTGGTTACACAGATACGCAGTATTTT. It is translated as CASSQPTGTSGYTDTQYF.

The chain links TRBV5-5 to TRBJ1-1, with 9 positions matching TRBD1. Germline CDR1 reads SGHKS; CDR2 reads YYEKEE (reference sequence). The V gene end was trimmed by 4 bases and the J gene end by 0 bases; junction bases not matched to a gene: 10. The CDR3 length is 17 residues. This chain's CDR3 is CASSRRQGGNLNTEAFF. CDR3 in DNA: TGTGCCAGCAGCAGGCGACAGGGGGGCAACTTGAACACTGAAGCTTTCTTT.

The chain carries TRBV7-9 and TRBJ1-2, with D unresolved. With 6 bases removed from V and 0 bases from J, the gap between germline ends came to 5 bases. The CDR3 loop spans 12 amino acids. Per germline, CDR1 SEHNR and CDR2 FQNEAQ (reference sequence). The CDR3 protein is CASSLANYGYTF. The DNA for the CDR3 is TGTGCCAGCAGTCTAGCTAACTATGGCTACACCTTC.

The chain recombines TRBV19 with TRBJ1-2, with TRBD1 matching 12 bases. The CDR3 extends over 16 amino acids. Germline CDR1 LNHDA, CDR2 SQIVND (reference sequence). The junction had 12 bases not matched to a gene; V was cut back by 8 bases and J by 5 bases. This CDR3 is CASQSRDRGRGYGYTF. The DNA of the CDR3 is TGTGCCAGTCAAAGCCGGGACAGGGGGCGGGGGTATGGCTACACCTTC.

CDR3 protein: CSVAGWIAEAFF. CDR3 bases: TGCAGCGTTGCAGGGTGGATCGCTGAAGCTTTCTTT. V gene TRBV29-1 combines with J gene TRBJ1-1, with D perhaps TRBD1 (5 bases). Germline CDR1 SQVTM, CDR2 ANQGSEA. The CDR3 spans 12 residues. Trimming left V 4 bases short and J 6 bases short, with 12 bases between.

The CDR3, as DNA: TGCGCCACACTACAGGGGGCCGGGGAGCTGTTTTTT. Its protein is CATLQGAGELFF. The chain combines TRBV10-2 with TRBJ2-2, with TRBD1 identical over 8 bases. The CDR3 length is 12 residues. V trimming: 10 bases; J trimming: 6 bases; junction bases outside the gene matches: 4. Germline V CDR1 and CDR2: WSHSY, SAAADI.

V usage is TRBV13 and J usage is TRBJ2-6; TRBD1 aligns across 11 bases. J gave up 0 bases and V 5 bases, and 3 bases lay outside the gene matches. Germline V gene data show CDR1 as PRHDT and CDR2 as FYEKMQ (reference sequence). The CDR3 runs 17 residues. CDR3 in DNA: TGTGCCAGCAGCATCGGACAGGGGGCCTCTGGGGCCAACGTCCTGACTTTC. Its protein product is CASSIGQGASGANVLTF. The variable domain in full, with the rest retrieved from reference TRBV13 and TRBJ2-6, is AAGVIQSPRHLIKEKRETATLKCYPIPRHDTVYWYQQGPGQDPQFLISFYEKMQSDKGSIPDRFSAQQFSDYHSELNMSSLELGDSALYFCASSIGQGASGANVLTFGAGSRLTVL.

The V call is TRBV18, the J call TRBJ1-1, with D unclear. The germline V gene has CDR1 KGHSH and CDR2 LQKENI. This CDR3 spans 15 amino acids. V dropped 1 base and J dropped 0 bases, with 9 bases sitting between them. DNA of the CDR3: TGTGCCAGCTCACCACGGGTACAGATGAACACTGAAGCTTTCTTT. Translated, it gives CASSPRVQMNTEAFF.

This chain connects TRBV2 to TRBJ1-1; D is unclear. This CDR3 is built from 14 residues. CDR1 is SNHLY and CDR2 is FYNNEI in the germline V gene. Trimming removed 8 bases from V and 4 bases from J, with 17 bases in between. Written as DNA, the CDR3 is TGTGCCAGCTCAGCAGACCGTAGGAGCACTGAAGCTTTCTTT. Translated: CASSADRRSTEAFF.

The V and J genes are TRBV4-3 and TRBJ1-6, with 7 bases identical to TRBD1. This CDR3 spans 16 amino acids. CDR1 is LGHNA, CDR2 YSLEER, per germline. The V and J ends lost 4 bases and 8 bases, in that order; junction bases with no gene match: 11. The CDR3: CASSRSEGQTDSPLHF. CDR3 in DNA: TGCGCCAGCAGCCGCTCTGAGGGACAGACCGATTCACCCCTCCACTTT.

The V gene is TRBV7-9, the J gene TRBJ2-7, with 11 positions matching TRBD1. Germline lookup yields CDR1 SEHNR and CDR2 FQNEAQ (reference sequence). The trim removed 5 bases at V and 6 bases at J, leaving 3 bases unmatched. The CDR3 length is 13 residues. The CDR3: CASSPGTGGEQYF. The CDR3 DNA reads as TGTGCCAGCAGCCCAGGGACAGGGGGCGAGCAGTACTTC.

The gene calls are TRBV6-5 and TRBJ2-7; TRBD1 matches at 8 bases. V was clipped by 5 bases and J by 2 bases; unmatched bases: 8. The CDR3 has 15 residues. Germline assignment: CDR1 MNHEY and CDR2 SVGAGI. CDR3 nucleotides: TGTGCCAGCAGTCCGGGACAGGTGAACACCTACGAGCAGTACTTC. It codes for CASSPGQVNTYEQYF.

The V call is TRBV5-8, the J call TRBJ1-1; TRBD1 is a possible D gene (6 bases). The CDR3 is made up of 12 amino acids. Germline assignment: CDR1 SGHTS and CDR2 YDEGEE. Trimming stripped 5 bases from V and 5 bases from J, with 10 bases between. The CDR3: CASRRDRTEAFF. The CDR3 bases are TGTGCCAGCAGACGCGACAGGACTGAAGCTTTCTTT.

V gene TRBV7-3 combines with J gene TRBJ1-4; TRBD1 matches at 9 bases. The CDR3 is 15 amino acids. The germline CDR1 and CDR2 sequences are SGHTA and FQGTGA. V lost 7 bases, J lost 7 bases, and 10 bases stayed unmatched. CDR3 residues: CASTLHRGRREKLFF. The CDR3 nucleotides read TGTGCCAGCACGCTACACAGGGGGCGGCGTGAAAAACTGTTTTTT.

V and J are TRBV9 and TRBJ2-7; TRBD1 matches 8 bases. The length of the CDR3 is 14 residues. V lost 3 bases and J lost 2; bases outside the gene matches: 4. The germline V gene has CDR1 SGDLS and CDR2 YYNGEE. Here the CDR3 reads CASSETGVTYEQYF. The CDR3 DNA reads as TGTGCCAGCAGCGAGACAGGGGTGACCTACGAGCAGTACTTC.

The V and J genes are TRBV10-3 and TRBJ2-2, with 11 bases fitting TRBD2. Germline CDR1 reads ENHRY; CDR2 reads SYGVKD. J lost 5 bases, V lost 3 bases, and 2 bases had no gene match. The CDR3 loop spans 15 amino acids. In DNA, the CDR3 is TGTGCCATCAGTGACGGGACTAGCGGAACCGGGGAGCTGTTTTTT. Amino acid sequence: CAISDGTSGTGELFF.

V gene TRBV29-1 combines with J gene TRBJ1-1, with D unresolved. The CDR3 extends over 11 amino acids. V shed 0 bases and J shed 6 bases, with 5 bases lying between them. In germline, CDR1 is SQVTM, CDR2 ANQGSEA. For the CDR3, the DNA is TGCAGCGTTGAAGACGCGTCTGAAGCTTTCTTT. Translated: CSVEDASEAFF.

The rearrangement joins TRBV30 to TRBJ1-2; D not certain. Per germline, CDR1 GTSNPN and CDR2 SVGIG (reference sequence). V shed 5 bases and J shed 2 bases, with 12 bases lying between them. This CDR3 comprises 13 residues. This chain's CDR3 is CAWVGGKNYGYTF. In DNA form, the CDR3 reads TGTGCCTGGGTGGGCGGGAAAAACTATGGCTACACCTTC.

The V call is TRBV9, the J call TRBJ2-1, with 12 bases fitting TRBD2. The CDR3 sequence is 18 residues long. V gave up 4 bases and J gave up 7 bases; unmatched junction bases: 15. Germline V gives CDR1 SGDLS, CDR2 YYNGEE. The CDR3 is CASSPGPHGLAGGNEQFF. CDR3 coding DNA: TGTGCCAGCAGCCCAGGCCCCCATGGTCTAGCGGGGGGGAATGAGCAGTTCTTC.

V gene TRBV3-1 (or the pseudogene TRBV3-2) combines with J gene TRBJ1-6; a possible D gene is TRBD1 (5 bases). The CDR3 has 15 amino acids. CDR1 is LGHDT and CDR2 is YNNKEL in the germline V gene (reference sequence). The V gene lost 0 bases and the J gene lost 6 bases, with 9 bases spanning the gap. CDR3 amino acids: CASSQDAGSNSPLHF. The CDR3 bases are TGTGCCAGCAGCCAAGATGCAGGGTCTAATTCACCCCTCCACTTT.

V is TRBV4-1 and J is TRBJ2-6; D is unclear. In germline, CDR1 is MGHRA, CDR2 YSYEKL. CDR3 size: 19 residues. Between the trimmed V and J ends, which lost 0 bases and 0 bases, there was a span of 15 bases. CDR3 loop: CASSQDYDFLNSGANVLTF. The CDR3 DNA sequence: TGCGCCAGCAGCCAAGATTACGACTTTTTAAACTCTGGGGCCAACGTCCTGACTTTC.

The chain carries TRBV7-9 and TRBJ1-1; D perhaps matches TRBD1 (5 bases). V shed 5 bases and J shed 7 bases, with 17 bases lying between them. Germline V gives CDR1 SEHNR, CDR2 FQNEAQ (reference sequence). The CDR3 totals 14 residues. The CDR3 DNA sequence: TGTGCCAGCAGCGGGGCCCGGGAGACGGGTGAAGCTTTCTTT. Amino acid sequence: CASSGARETGEAFF.

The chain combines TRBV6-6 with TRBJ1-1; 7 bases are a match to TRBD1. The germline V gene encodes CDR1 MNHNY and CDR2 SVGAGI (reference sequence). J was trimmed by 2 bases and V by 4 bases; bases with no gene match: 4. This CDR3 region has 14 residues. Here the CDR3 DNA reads TGTGCCAGCAGTTTAACAGGGGTCAACACTGAAGCTTTCTTT. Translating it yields CASSLTGVNTEAFF.

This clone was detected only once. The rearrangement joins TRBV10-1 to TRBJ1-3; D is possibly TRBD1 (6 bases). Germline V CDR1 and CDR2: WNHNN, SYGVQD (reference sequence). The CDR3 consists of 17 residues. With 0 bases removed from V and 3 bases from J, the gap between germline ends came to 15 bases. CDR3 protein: CASSESPVRGSGNTIYF. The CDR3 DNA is TGCGCCAGCAGTGAGTCACCAGTCAGGGGAAGTGGAAACACCATATATTTT.

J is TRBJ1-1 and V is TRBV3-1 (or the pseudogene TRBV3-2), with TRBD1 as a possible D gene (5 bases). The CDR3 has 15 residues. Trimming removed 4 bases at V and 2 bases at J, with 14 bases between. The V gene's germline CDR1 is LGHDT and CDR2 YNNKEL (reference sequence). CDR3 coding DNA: TGTGCCAGCAGCCGAGGAGGGGACGTTAACACTGAAGCTTTCTTT. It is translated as CASSRGGDVNTEAFF.

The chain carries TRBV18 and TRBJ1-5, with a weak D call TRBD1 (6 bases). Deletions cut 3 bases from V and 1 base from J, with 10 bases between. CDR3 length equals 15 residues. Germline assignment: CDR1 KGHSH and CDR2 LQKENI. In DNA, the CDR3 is TGTGCCAGCTCACCGAAAACAGGGAGCAATCAGCCCCAGCATTTT. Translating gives CASSPKTGSNQPQHF. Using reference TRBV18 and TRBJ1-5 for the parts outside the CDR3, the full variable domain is NAGVMQNPRHLVRRRGQEARLRCSPMKGHSHVYWYRQLPEEGLKFMVYLQKENIIDESGMPKERFSAEFPKEGPSILRIQQVVRGDSAAYFCASSPKTGSNQPQHFGDGTRLSIL.

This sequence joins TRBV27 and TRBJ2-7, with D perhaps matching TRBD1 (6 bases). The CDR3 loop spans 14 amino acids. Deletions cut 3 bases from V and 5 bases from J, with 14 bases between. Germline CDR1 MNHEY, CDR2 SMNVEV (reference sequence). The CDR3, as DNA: TGTGCCAGCAGTTTGGGGACATTTTCCCACGAGCAGTACTTC. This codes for CASSLGTFSHEQYF.

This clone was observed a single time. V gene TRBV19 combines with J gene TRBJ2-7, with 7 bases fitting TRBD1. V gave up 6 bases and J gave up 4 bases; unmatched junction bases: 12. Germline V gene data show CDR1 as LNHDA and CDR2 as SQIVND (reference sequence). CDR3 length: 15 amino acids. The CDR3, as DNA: TGTGCCAGTAGCCTAGCCGGGACAGAAGAGTACGAGCAGTACTTC. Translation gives CASSLAGTEEYEQYF.

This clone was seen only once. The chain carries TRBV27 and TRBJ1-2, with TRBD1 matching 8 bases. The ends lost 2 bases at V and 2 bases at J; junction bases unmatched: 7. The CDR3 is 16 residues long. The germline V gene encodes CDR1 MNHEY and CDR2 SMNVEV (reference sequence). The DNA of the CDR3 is TGTGCCAGCAGTTTAACACGGACAGGGTTCAACTATGGCTACACCTTC. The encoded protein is CASSLTRTGFNYGYTF.

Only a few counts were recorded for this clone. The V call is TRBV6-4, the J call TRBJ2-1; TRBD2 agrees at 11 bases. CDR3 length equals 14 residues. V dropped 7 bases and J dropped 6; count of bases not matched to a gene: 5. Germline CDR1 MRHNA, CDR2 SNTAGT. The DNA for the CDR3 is TGTGCCAGCAAAAATAGCGGGGGGGCCAATGAGCAGTTCTTC. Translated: CASKNSGGANEQFF.

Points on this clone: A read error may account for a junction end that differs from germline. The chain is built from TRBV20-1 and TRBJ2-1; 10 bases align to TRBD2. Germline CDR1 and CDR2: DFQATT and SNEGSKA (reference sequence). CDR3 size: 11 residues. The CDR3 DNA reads TGCAGTGCCGGACCTAGCGGGGGCCACATCTTC. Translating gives CSAGPSGGHIF.